This record covers a single TCR beta chain. The record originates from a study of blood T cell repertoires in COVID-19. The overall study: From the United States, Italy and Spain came samples of acute and convalescent COVID-19. PBMCs, B-cell-depleted T cells, or T cells provided the cDNA or gDNA that made up the material.

CDR1 and CDR2 from the germline V gene are SGHRS and YFSETQ. V gave up 4 bases and J gave up 0 bases; unmatched junction bases: 4. The CDR3 is made up of 18 amino acids. In the authors' methods: For nucleated cells, counts were estimated from reference gene primer amplification. Clones were read by immunoSEQ multiplex PCR, and TCRdb kept only the in-frame ones, dropping some. That table supplies the V and J calls and clone size; D and trimming were determined from the DNA. The sample comprises 350,000 to 450,000 clones, 85% of which are singletons, and 3.5% to 4% rests with the top ten. This receptor was taken from a woman younger than 30 with acute or convalescent COVID-19. This sequence joins TRBV5-1 and TRBJ2-2; 15 bases agree with TRBD2. Sequencing was done on a sample of peripheral blood. The CDR3: CASSRGTSGGPNTGELFF. The CDR3 DNA reads TGCGCCAGCAGCCGGGGGACTAGCGGGGGGCCGAACACCGGGGAGCTGTTTTTT.